This T cell receptor (beta chain) was sequenced for a study of cytomegalovirus exposure and HLA in healthy donors (dated by TCRdb to 2016 to 2017). Regarding the research as a whole: According to an earlier analysis of several hundred of the donors, about 179 million T cells yielded over 100 million unique TCR beta sequences and about 280 Gb of sequence data. The aim of the study was to test whether cataloging public T cell receptors could identify signatures of past pathogen exposure. The T cell repertoires of around 730 subjects were profiled by immunosequencing and related to cytomegalovirus serostatus. The study combined high-throughput TCR immunosequencing, statistical association of individual TCRs with disease status, and machine learning to predict cytomegalovirus infection status. A later genetic analysis took genome-wide SNP genotypes for about 55% of the roughly 670 donors and used that subset as a discovery cohort. To decide whether each TCR beta V gene segment behaved as functional or pseudogenic, an earlier analysis of several hundred of the donors relied on high-throughput TCR beta sequencing. Four or five DR-DQ haplotypes were handled as single units for association and clustering, since linkage in the cohort was strong. An early release covering roughly 600 HLA-typed donors comprised about 300 gigabases of sequencing data and 65 million to 100 million unique TCR sequences. Among a few hundred genotyped donors of the cohort, an average of approximately 230,000 unique TCR beta nucleotide sequences were sequenced per donor, around 20% of them non-productive. Along with the approximately 620-subject first cohort, a separate validation cohort of about 110 different subjects was used. Both class I and class II loci were covered by HLA typing, at four-digit resolution. A later analysis re-examined previously published TCR beta repertoires from hundreds of donors and added high-resolution HLA genotyping to investigate patterns of TCR occurrence. Donor age, sex, ethnicity and CMV serostatus were compiled together with the repertoire data. Of the 300 to 500 genotyped donors, more than 75% were placed in the genetic ancestry cluster associated with self-reported Caucasian donors. Every discovery cohort repertoire had been produced on one sequencing platform. Rather than drawing on any new phenotypic data, the later analysis identified candidate immune exposures from TCR beta sequences and the way those sequences occurred across donors. The number of typed donors differed by locus: roughly 620-630 for A, B, C, DRB1 and DQB1; 500 to 550 for DQA1; 606 for DPA1; and around 490 for DPB1. Paper-wide results and their limitations: The study gave a list of some 150 TCR beta chains associated with cytomegalovirus. A few of the identified cytomegalovirus-associated TCR beta chains were confirmed in vitro to be specific for cytomegalovirus antigens. In a later analysis, HLA-associated TCR beta chains were found to be more clonally expanded and to have lower generation probabilities than equally common non-associated chains. Most CMV-associated TCR beta chains appeared to be HLA-restricted in a later analysis, and the HLA associations seemed to be driven largely by CMV exposure. In an earlier analysis of under 600 of the donors, most TCR beta V segments were observed in productive rearrangements about 87% or about 30% of the time, broadly matching IMGT annotations. It was suggested by the authors that the approach could potentially be generalized to other disease states and immunological phenotypes. According to a later analysis, TCR association rates differed among HLA loci, with DRB1 alleles showing the most associated TCRs and HLA-C alleles showing the fewest. Presence/absence analyses assumed roughly uniform sequencing depth across donors, an assumption that may not hold. Some IMGT-functional V segments, including TRBV6-2 and TRBV6-3, could not be told apart with the 87-base-pair reads, so those segments were excluded. Because HLA typing was unavailable for some donors at each locus, only the typed subset was used in association tests. Compared with the approximately 600-donor mean, donors in an Asian-associated ancestry cluster had fewer N-insertions in productive TCRs, according to a later genetic analysis. The sequencing pipeline was judged likely to have produced a cluster of highly shared sequence variants as a technical artifact. Roughly 15 rarely observed V segments, including chromosome 9 orphons, were excluded from the earlier analysis of approximately 500 of the donors because counts were too low. In a later analysis, several top co-occurrence clusters were reported to appear linked to parvovirus B19, influenza, CMV and Epstein-Barr virus. When HLA alleles, especially DR and DQ, strongly co-occurred, attributing TCR associations to individual alleles was difficult. Most TCR sequences were observed very rarely across donors, whereas some public TCRs were present in many individuals. In both the original and validation cohorts, the classifier was reported to diagnose cytomegalovirus status with high specificity and sensitivity. Linkage disequilibrium might explain the correlated functional status among segregating V segments, but an unknown experimental factor could not be excluded. Immune exposure information for the cohort was limited to CMV serostatus. An association between a missense DCLRE1C variant and V-gene and J-gene trimming of TCR beta chains was found in a later genetic analysis and replicated in an independent cohort. A further reported finding was that TCR beta sequences accurately predicted the HLA-A and HLA-B alleles for most subjects in the first cohort. Only TCR beta chains were sequenced in this cohort, and the absence of alpha or paired-chain data limited detectable features. A later analysis associated 16,951 TCR beta sequences with specific HLA alleles at a false discovery rate of 0.05.

The germline V gene yields SGHRS for CDR1 and YFSETQ for CDR2. From the cysteine through the phenylalanine, the CDR3 covers 12 amino acids. Solely the CDR3 DNA is kept, with 36 bases framed from the first base. V was cut back by 2 bases and J by 5 bases, leaving a gap of 2 bases between them. In total, over 600 healthy bone marrow donors made up the cohort. Cohort members were all nominally healthy when sampled, although unrecorded immune exposures were likely present. The donor was CMV seronegative and was included in the group of a few hundred seronegative cohort members. Every donor gave a peripheral blood sample, and the peripheral blood mononuclear cells from that sample were used for TCR beta sequencing. The Qiagen DNeasy Blood Extraction Kit was used to extract genomic DNA from the blood cell samples. The library relied on the immunoSEQ multiplex PCR assay. The multiplex PCR relied on a mix of 60 forward primers for TCR Vbeta segments and 13 reverse primers for TCR Jbeta segments. A multiplex PCR assay on genomic DNA amplified the CDR3 region of rearranged TCR beta genes. The amplified TCR beta libraries were sequenced on the Illumina HiSeq System as 87-base-pair reads. The paper's data handling went like this. In a later analysis, some 80 million unique TCR beta chains were counted across the 666 repertoires, and roughly 11 million of these chains were shared by at least two donors. Raw reads were error-corrected and collapsed into unique sequences by a nearest-neighbor algorithm in which closely related sequences were merged to remove PCR and sequencing errors. V, D and J gene segments were assigned by aligning CDR3 sequences to IMGT reference sequences. Each retained sequence needed at least a six-nucleotide match to both a V gene segment and a J gene segment. Rearrangements were called productive when the CDR3 lacked stop codons and stayed in frame with V and J; all others were non-productive. CDR3 was defined according to IMGT convention as the region running from the second conserved V-encoded cysteine to the conserved J-encoded phenylalanine. The earlier analysis of about 610 of the donors excluded any sequence lacking an unambiguous match to a single V gene segment. In an earlier analysis of 450 to 750 of the donors, a V segment was called functional when productive rearrangements were above 56.7%, and segregating when the standard deviation between donors exceeded 5%. A statistical classification framework was built to diagnose cytomegalovirus status from the catalog of TCR beta chain sequences. In a later analysis, V and J genes were assigned by comparing TCR nucleotide sequences against IMGT/GENE-DB human TR gene sequences. The TCRdist pipeline was used in a later analysis to assign CDR3 sequences and most-parsimonious VDJ recombination scenarios. A later analysis defined each TCR beta chain by its CDR3 amino acid sequence plus V-gene family, and excluded reads lacking a unique V-gene family. To address suspected cross-contamination and a sequencing artifact, a later analysis removed a few hundred highly shared, low-generation-probability nucleotide sequences. In a later analysis, a clonal expansion index for each public chain was calculated from normalized within-repertoire ranks of inferred template counts. A later analysis computed generation probabilities with a VDJ recombination model fitted to out-of-frame rearrangements, and checked the results against IGoR. In a later analysis, hypergeometric tests were used to score TCR-TCR, TCR-HLA and TCR-CMV co-occurrence, with a repertoire-size bias correction applied to TCR pairs. False discovery rates were estimated in a later analysis by permuting HLA or CMV assignments 20 times. In a later analysis, co-occurring TCRs were grouped using DBSCAN, and TCRdist sequence similarity was added for clustering within HLA-allele-positive subsets. Co-occurrence clustering excluded repertoires with fewer than 30,000 or more than 120,000 public chains, plus five with anomalous nucleotide sharing. The immuneACCESS repertoire file appears here via TCRdb, limited to in-frame rearrangements. These files lack a portion of the clones; in checked studies, under half of the deficit traces to unresolved V genes, and the cause of the others is not known. V and J calls plus clone size are reproduced from that table; the DNA served to infer D and trimming. The sample table records about 190,000 clones; 79% of these occur just once. Over 1.5% of the sample belongs to the ten largest clones.

With respect to this clone: Which antigen it targets is not known. Base qualities were left out, and no much larger clone turns up one base away.

The TCR originated in a woman under 30 in good health and CMV-seronegative. Sample: PBMCs. The chain is encoded by TRBV5-1 joined to TRBJ1-6; confidence is insufficient to name the D gene. The CDR3 protein is CASSFDNSPLHF. The nucleotide sequence reads as follows: TGCGCCAGCAGCTTCGATAATTCACCCCTCCACTTT. With all but the CDR3 taken from the reference TRBV5-1 and TRBJ1-6 genes, the full variable domain is: KAGVTQTPRYLIKTRGQQVTLSCSPISGHRSVSWYQQTPGQGLQFLFEYFSETQRNKGNFPGRFSGRQFSNSRSEMNVSTLELGDSALYLCASSFDNSPLHFGNGTRLTVT.